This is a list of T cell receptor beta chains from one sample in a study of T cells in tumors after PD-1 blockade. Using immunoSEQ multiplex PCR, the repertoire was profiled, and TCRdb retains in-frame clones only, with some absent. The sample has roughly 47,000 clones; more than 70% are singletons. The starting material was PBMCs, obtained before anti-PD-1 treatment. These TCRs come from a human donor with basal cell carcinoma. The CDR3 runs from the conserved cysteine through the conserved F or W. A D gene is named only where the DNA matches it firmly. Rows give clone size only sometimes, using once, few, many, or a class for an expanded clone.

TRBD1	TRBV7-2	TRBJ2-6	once	TGTGCCAGCAGCTTAGTGAGTACAGGGGTATCTGGGGCCAACGTCCTGACTTTC	CASSLVSTGVSGANVLTF
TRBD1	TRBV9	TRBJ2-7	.	TGTGCCAGCAGCGTAGGGGACAGGGGGTTTTACGAGCAGTACTTC	CASSVGDRGFYEQYF
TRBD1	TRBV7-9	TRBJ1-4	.	TGTGCCAGCAGCCACGACAGGGCCGATGAAAAACTGTTTTTT	CASSHDRADEKLFF
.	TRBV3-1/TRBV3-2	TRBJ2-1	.	TGTGCCAGCAGCCAACGACAGGTCCCCAATGAGCAGTTCTTC	CASSQRQVPNEQFF
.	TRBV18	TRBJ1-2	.	TGTGCCAGCTCACCTTTAGCAGGGATCGGCTACACCTTC	CASSPLAGIGYTF
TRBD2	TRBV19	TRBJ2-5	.	TGTGCCAGTAGTAGAACTAGCGGGAGAATCCAAGAGACCCAGTACTTC	CASSRTSGRIQETQYF
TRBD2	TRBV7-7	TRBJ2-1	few	TGTGCTAGCAGCCGGGGACTAGCGGAAACCTACAATGAGCAGTTCTTC	CASSRGLAETYNEQFF
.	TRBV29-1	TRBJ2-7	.	TGCAGCGTTGGGAAGGACTCTGGCGAGCAGTACTTC	CSVGKDSGEQYF
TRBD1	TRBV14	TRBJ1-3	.	TGTGCCAGCAGCCGAGTCACAGGGGCGTCCTCTGGAAACACCATATATTTT	CASSRVTGASSGNTIYF
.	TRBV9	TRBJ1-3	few	TGTGCCAGCAGCGTAGTAAGGGCTGGAAACACCATATATTTT	CASSVVRAGNTIYF
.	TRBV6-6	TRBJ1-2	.	TGTGCCAGCAGTTACCCCCTTTACGGACGGTATGGCTACACCTTC	CASSYPLYGRYGYTF
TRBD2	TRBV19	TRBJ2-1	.	TGTGCCAGTAGTATTAACCGCCTAGCGGGAGCGTACAATGAGCAGTTCTTC	CASSINRLAGAYNEQFF
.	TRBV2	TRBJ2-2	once	TGTGCCAGCGGTGCCGAGGGCGGGGAGCTGTTTTTT	CASGAEGGELFF
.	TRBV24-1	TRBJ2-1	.	TGTGCCACTAGAGGCCTTACGCCCTACAATGAGCAGTTCTTC	CATRGLTPYNEQFF
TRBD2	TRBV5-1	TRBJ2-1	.	TGCGCCAGCAGCTTCATCGGACTAGCGACCTACAATGAGCAGTTCTTC	CASSFIGLATYNEQFF
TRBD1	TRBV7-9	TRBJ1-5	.	TGTGCCAGCAGCTTAGCTTTCGGGACAGGAAATCAGCCCCAGCATTTT	CASSLAFGTGNQPQHF
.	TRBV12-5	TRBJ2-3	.	TGTGCTGGGGGGCAGGGCACAGATACGCAGTATTTT	CAGGQGTDTQYF
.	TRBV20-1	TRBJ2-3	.	TGCAGTGCTAGTTCAGCTTCAGATACGCAGTATTTT	CSASSASDTQYF
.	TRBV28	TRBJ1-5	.	TGTGCCAGCAGTTTAGAGGGACCCAATCAGCCCCAGCATTTT	CASSLEGPNQPQHF
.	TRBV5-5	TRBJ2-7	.	TGTGCCAGCAGCTCTGACATCTACGAGCAGTACTTC	CASSSDIYEQYF
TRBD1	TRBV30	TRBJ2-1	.	TGTGCCTGGGGGGGTTGGGCAGGGGGCGAGCAGTTCTTC	CAWGGWAGGEQFF
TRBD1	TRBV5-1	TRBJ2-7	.	TGCGCCAGCAGCAGGGACAGGGGACCCTACGAGCAGTACTTC	CASSRDRGPYEQYF
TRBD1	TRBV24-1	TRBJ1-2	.	TGTGCCACCAGTGACCGTCCTCCTAGGGACAGGGAGCATGGCTACACCTTC	CATSDRPPRDREHGYTF
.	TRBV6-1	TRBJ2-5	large	TGTGCCAGCAGTGAACGAGGGGTAATAGAGACCCAGTACTTC	CASSERGVIETQYF
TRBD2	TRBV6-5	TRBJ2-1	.	TGTGCCAGCAGTCGACTAGCGGGAGATTTATATGAGCAGTTCTTC	CASSRLAGDLYEQFF
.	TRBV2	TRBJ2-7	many	TGTGCCAGCTTTGTTGTCTCCTACGAGCAGTACTTC	CASFVVSYEQYF
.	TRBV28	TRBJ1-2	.	TGTGCCAGCAGTTTATTGGATCCCGGTGGCTACACCTTC	CASSLLDPGGYTF
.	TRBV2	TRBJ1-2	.	TGTGCCAGCAGTTTCCAGACAGGAGACTATGGCTACACCTTC	CASSFQTGDYGYTF
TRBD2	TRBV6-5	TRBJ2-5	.	TGTGCCAGCAGTTACATCGAACTAGCGGGGGAAGAGACCCAGTACTTC	CASSYIELAGEETQYF
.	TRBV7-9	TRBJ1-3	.	TGTGCCAGCAGCCCAATTAGTGGACTGAACTCTGGAAACACCATATATTTT	CASSPISGLNSGNTIYF
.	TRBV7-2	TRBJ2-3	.	TGTGCCAGCAGCTTAGTTCCGGGGGCGGGAGATACGCAGTATTTT	CASSLVPGAGDTQYF
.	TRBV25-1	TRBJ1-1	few	TGTGCCAGCAGTGAATATAGGAAGACTGAAGCTTTCTTT	CASSEYRKTEAFF
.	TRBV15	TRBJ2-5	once	TGTGCCACCAGCAGAGATGGTGGCGGCGGCGGGACCCAGTACTTC	CATSRDGGGGGTQYF
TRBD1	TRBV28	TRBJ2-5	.	TGTGCCAGCAGTTTACCCTCGCAGGGGGTCTCCCAAGAGACCCAGTACTTC	CASSLPSQGVSQETQYF
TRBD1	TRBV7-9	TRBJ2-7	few	TGTGCCAGCAGCTTAATGGGGACAGGGTACGAGCAGTACTTC	CASSLMGTGYEQYF
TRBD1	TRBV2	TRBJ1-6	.	TGTGCCAGCAGTGGGCGGACAGGGGGCAGTTCACCCCTCCACTTT	CASSGRTGGSSPLHF
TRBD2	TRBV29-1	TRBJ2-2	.	TGCAGCGTTGAAGCCGTAACTAGCGGGAGCTTAGGGGAGCTGTTTTTT	CSVEAVTSGSLGELFF
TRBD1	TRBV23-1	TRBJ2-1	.	TGCGCCAGCAGTCGGACAGGAACCTACAATGAGCAGTTCTTC	CASSRTGTYNEQFF
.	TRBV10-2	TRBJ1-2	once	TGCGCCAGCAGTGAGTTCACCGGGGCGGACCCTAACTATGGCTACACCTTC	CASSEFTGADPNYGYTF
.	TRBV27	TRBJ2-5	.	TGTGCCAGCAGTCCCGGGCTTCCCACCATTCAAGAGACCCAGTACTTC	CASSPGLPTIQETQYF
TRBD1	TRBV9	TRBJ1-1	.	TGTGCCAGCAGCCCAGAAGGGACAGCCCAGAACACTGAAGCTTTCTTT	CASSPEGTAQNTEAFF
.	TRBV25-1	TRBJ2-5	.	TGTGCCAGCAGTGAGCAGGGGACGGGGGAGACCCAGTACTTC	CASSEQGTGETQYF
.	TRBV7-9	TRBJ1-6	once	TGTGCCAGCAGCTTGGATGGGAACTCACCCCTCCACTTT	CASSLDGNSPLHF
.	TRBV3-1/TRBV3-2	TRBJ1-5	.	TGTGCCAGCAGCCAAGATGGGGGACGCAATCAGCCCCAGCATTTT	CASSQDGGRNQPQHF
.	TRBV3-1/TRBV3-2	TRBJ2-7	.	TGTGCCAGCACCCAAGGCCCCGGCATCGAATCGGTCGAGCAGTACTTC	CASTQGPGIESVEQYF
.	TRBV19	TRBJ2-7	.	TGTGCCAGTAGTAGCTCCTACGAGCAGTACTTC	CASSSSYEQYF
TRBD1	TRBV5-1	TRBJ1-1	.	TGCGCCAGCAGCAGCGGACAGGGTGGTAGTACTGAAGCTTTCTTT	CASSSGQGGSTEAFF
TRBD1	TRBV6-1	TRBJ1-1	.	TGTGCCAGCAGTGATGACAGGGGGATCGGCACTGAAGCTTTCTTT	CASSDDRGIGTEAFF